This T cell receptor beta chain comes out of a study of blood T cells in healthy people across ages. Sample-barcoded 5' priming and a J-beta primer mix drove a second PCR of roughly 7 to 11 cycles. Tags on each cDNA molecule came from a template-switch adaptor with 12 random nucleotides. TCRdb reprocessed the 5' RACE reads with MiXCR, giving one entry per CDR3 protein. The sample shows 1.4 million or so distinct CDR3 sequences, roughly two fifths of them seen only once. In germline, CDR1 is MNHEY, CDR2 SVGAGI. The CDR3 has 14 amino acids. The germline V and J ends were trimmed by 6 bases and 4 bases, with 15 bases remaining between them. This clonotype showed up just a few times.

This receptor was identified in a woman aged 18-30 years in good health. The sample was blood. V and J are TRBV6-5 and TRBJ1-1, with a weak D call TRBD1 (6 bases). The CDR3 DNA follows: TGTGCCAGCAGCCACAGGGTCGAGGGCACTGAAGCTTTCTTT. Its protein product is CASSHRVEGTEAFF.